These T cell receptor beta chains were read from a single sample in a study of blood T cell repertoires in COVID-19. Produced via immunoSEQ multiplex PCR; TCRdb's table is partial and in-frame only. The sample contains a few hundred thousand clones, about 82% of which appear only once. The sequenced material came from peripheral blood. The receptors come from a woman in her sixties or seventies with COVID-19, enrolled during active disease. The CDR3 runs from the conserved cysteine through the conserved F or W. A D gene is named only where the DNA matches it firmly. Size is stated for part of the rows, as once, few or many counts, or as a class when the clone is expanded.

abundance: NA
v_gene: TRBV18
d_gene: NA
j_gene: TRBJ1-2
CDR3aa: CASSPASTGYTF
CDR3nt: TGTGCCAGCTCACCCGCCTCTACTGGCTACACCTTC

abundance: NA
v_gene: TRBV6-1
d_gene: NA
j_gene: TRBJ2-1
CDR3aa: CASSELASTYNEQFF
CDR3nt: TGTGCCAGCAGTGAGTTAGCGAGCACCTACAATGAGCAGTTCTTC

abundance: NA
v_gene: TRBV6-5
d_gene: TRBD1
j_gene: TRBJ1-1
CDR3aa: CASRPDRLAEAFF
CDR3nt: TGTGCCAGCAGACCGGACAGGCTCGCTGAAGCTTTCTTT

abundance: NA
v_gene: TRBV19
d_gene: NA
j_gene: TRBJ1-2
CDR3aa: CASSLSAGGPNYGYTF
CDR3nt: TGTGCCAGTAGCCTCTCCGCGGGGGGTCCTAACTATGGCTACACCTTC

abundance: NA
v_gene: TRBV19
d_gene: NA
j_gene: TRBJ1-1
CDR3aa: CASSIPRGARNTEAFF
CDR3nt: TGTGCCAGTAGTATACCCAGGGGTGCGCGGAACACTGAAGCTTTCTTT

abundance: NA
v_gene: TRBV18
d_gene: NA
j_gene: TRBJ1-2
CDR3aa: CASSPSGPGTNYGYTF
CDR3nt: TGTGCCAGCTCACCATCCGGGCCAGGGACAAACTATGGCTACACCTTC

abundance: NA
v_gene: TRBV18
d_gene: TRBD1
j_gene: TRBJ1-3
CDR3aa: CASSPTTGGEGNTIYF
CDR3nt: TGTGCCAGCTCGCCTACCACAGGGGGCGAAGGAAACACCATATATTTT

abundance: NA
v_gene: TRBV4-1
d_gene: TRBD1
j_gene: TRBJ1-1
CDR3aa: CASRVTGVDTEAFF
CDR3nt: TGCGCCAGCCGCGTAACAGGGGTTGATACTGAAGCTTTCTTT

abundance: once
v_gene: TRBV11-3
d_gene: NA
j_gene: TRBJ2-3
CDR3aa: CASSGRIDTQYF
CDR3nt: TGTGCCAGCAGCGGGCGTATAGATACGCAGTATTTT

abundance: NA
v_gene: TRBV21-1
d_gene: NA
j_gene: TRBJ2-5
CDR3aa: CASSKGGLAELFQETQYF
CDR3nt: TGTGCCAGCAGCAAAGGGGGACTAGCGGAACTCTTCCAAGAGACCCAGTACTTC

abundance: NA
v_gene: TRBV6-2/TRBV6-3
d_gene: TRBD1
j_gene: TRBJ2-6
CDR3aa: CASSPRGPGANVLTF
CDR3nt: TGTGCCAGCAGTCCAAGGGGGCCTGGGGCCAACGTCCTGACTTTC

abundance: NA
v_gene: TRBV6-5
d_gene: NA
j_gene: TRBJ2-3
CDR3aa: CASSLGARSTDTQYF
CDR3nt: TGTGCCAGCAGTTTAGGGGCTCGTAGCACAGATACGCAGTATTTT

abundance: NA
v_gene: TRBV24-1
d_gene: TRBD1
j_gene: TRBJ1-2
CDR3aa: CATSDPDRFGNYGYTF
CDR3nt: TGTGCCACCAGTGACCCGGACAGGTTTGGGAACTATGGCTACACCTTC

abundance: NA
v_gene: TRBV9
d_gene: TRBD1
j_gene: TRBJ1-2
CDR3aa: CASSVTRGSYTF
CDR3nt: TGTGCCAGCAGCGTGACCAGGGGGAGCTACACCTTC

abundance: few
v_gene: TRBV19
d_gene: NA
j_gene: TRBJ1-5
CDR3aa: CASHPTNRNQPQHF
CDR3nt: TGTGCCAGCCACCCCACGAACAGAAATCAGCCCCAGCATTTT

abundance: NA
v_gene: TRBV6-6
d_gene: NA
j_gene: TRBJ1-1
CDR3aa: CASNLVGNEAFF
CDR3nt: TGTGCCAGCAACCTGGTCGGTAATGAAGCTTTCTTT

abundance: NA
v_gene: TRBV5-5
d_gene: NA
j_gene: TRBJ2-7
CDR3aa: CASSFEGGPYGSEQYF
CDR3nt: TGTGCCAGCAGCTTTGAGGGAGGCCCTTATGGGAGCGAGCAGTACTTC

abundance: few
v_gene: TRBV30
d_gene: TRBD1
j_gene: TRBJ2-7
CDR3aa: CAWVPPPPRGPYEQYF
CDR3nt: TGTGCCTGGGTCCCCCCCCCTCCAAGGGGGCCATACGAGCAGTACTTC

abundance: NA
v_gene: TRBV11-1
d_gene: TRBD2
j_gene: TRBJ2-1
CDR3aa: CASSLGAGGSADEQFF
CDR3nt: TGTGCCAGCAGCTTAGGAGCGGGGGGCTCAGCTGATGAGCAGTTCTTC

abundance: NA
v_gene: TRBV6-5
d_gene: NA
j_gene: TRBJ1-1
CDR3aa: CARTSQGLNTEAFF
CDR3nt: TGTGCCAGGACTTCACAGGGATTGAACACTGAAGCTTTCTTT

abundance: NA
v_gene: TRBV4-3
d_gene: TRBD1
j_gene: TRBJ1-1
CDR3aa: CASSRGDRALTEAFF
CDR3nt: TGCGCCAGCAGCCGGGGAGACAGGGCCTTAACTGAAGCTTTCTTT

abundance: NA
v_gene: TRBV25-1
d_gene: NA
j_gene: TRBJ2-3
CDR3aa: CASRDWRDTQYF
CDR3nt: TGTGCCAGCAGGGATTGGAGAGATACGCAGTATTTT

abundance: few
v_gene: TRBV7-9
d_gene: TRBD1
j_gene: TRBJ1-2
CDR3aa: CASSFDRVLWYGYTF
CDR3nt: TGTGCCAGCAGCTTTGACAGGGTCCTTTGGTATGGCTACACCTTC

abundance: few
v_gene: TRBV5-4
d_gene: NA
j_gene: TRBJ2-3
CDR3aa: CASSLGGRGTDTQYF
CDR3nt: TGTGCCAGCAGCTTGGGGGGGCGGGGCACAGATACGCAGTATTTT

abundance: NA
v_gene: TRBV2
d_gene: NA
j_gene: TRBJ2-5
CDR3aa: CASEVPPGAQYF
CDR3nt: TGTGCCAGCGAAGTACCACCAGGGGCCCAGTACTTC

abundance: NA
v_gene: TRBV19
d_gene: NA
j_gene: TRBJ1-5
CDR3aa: CASGVGGEGQPQHF
CDR3nt: TGTGCCAGTGGTGTTGGAGGGGAAGGTCAGCCCCAGCATTTT

abundance: NA
v_gene: TRBV9
d_gene: NA
j_gene: TRBJ1-1
CDR3aa: CASSFTSNTEAFF
CDR3nt: TGTGCCAGCAGCTTCACAAGTAACACTGAAGCTTTCTTT

abundance: NA
v_gene: TRBV5-6
d_gene: NA
j_gene: TRBJ1-1
CDR3aa: CASSPGIIPTEAFF
CDR3nt: TGTGCCAGCAGCCCCGGGATAATACCCACTGAAGCTTTCTTT

abundance: NA
v_gene: TRBV29-1
d_gene: TRBD1
j_gene: TRBJ1-5
CDR3aa: CSVRGQGSNQPQHF
CDR3nt: TGCAGCGTTCGGGGACAGGGAAGCAATCAGCCCCAGCATTTT

abundance: NA
v_gene: TRBV6-5
d_gene: TRBD2
j_gene: TRBJ2-2
CDR3aa: CANQRELGTGELFF
CDR3nt: TGTGCCAACCAGCGGGAGTTGGGCACCGGGGAGCTGTTTTTT

abundance: NA
v_gene: TRBV2
d_gene: NA
j_gene: TRBJ2-1
CDR3aa: CASRAQGYEQFF
CDR3nt: TGTGCCAGCAGAGCCCAGGGCTATGAGCAGTTCTTC

abundance: once
v_gene: TRBV5-4
d_gene: NA
j_gene: TRBJ2-1
CDR3aa: CASAEGGGRGYNEQFF
CDR3nt: TGTGCCAGCGCGGAGGGAGGGGGAAGGGGCTACAATGAGCAGTTCTTC

abundance: NA
v_gene: TRBV9
d_gene: NA
j_gene: TRBJ2-2
CDR3aa: CASSPRRATMNTGELFF
CDR3nt: TGTGCCAGCAGCCCGAGGAGGGCAACGATGAACACCGGGGAGCTGTTTTTT

abundance: NA
v_gene: TRBV28
d_gene: NA
j_gene: TRBJ1-3
CDR3aa: CASITPEGGSSGNTIYF
CDR3nt: TGTGCCAGCATCACACCGGAGGGGGGGAGCTCTGGAAACACCATATATTTT

abundance: NA
v_gene: TRBV2
d_gene: TRBD1
j_gene: TRBJ1-1
CDR3aa: CASNRGLSEAFF
CDR3nt: TGTGCCAGCAACAGGGGGCTCTCTGAAGCTTTCTTT

abundance: once
v_gene: TRBV9
d_gene: TRBD1
j_gene: TRBJ2-7
CDR3aa: CASSARTGSPYEQYF
CDR3nt: TGTGCCAGCAGCGCCCGGACAGGCTCCCCCTACGAGCAGTACTTC